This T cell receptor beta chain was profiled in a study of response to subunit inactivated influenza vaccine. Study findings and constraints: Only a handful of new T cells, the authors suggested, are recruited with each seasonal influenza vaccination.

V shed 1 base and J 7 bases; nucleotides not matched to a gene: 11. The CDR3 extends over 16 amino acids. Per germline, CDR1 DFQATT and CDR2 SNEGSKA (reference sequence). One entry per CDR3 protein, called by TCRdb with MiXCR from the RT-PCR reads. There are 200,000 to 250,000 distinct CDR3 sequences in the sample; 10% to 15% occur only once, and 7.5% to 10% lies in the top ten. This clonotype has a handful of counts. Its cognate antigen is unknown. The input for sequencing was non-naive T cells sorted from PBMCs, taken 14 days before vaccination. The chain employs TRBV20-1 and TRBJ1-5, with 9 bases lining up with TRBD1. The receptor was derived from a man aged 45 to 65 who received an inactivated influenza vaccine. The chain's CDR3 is CSARALVDRGQQPQHF. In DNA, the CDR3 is TGCAGTGCTAGAGCCCTGGTGGACAGGGGACAACAGCCCCAGCATTTT.